A single sample is the source of the 26 T cell receptor beta chains below, sequenced in a study of breast tumors, draining lymph nodes, adjacent tissues (dated by TCRdb to about 2016). The library relied on multiplex PCR. Sequencer: Illumina HiSeq 2000. TCRdb reprocessing: public reads trimmed at Q25 with fastp, clones called with MiXCR, in-frame beta chains kept. CDR3 protein sequences are deduplicated, and each keeps its most common genes and DNA. Recorded for this sample are 20,000 to 30,000 distinct CDR3 sequences; 23% of them occurred a single time. Of the sample, less than 15% falls within the top ten clones. The specimen was breast tumor tissue. The receptors come from a female donor with breast cancer. Some clones in this sample may be carry-over from other donors' samples.

Many counts were recorded for this clonotype. The chain links TRBV2 to TRBJ1-2; D is perhaps TRBD1 (6 bases). V was cut by 11 bases and J by 8 bases, with 30 bases left in between. CDR3 length: 16 amino acids. CDR1 is SNHLY and CDR2 is FYNNEI in the germline V gene. DNA of the CDR3: TGTGCCTCCGGGAGCCTCGGGACAACTACTAGAAGAGGCTACACCTTC. This gives the protein CASGSLGTTTRRGYTF.

This clonotype was detected many times. The chain combines TRBV20-1 with TRBJ2-1; 9 positions match TRBD2. This CDR3 region has 15 residues. After removal of 5 bases from V and 4 bases from J, the junction contained 9 bases not matched to a gene. Looked up from germline, CDR1 is DFQATT and CDR2 is SNEGSKA (reference sequence). For the CDR3, the DNA is TGCAGTGCTGGCCCGAGCGGGAGGCCGTACAATGAGCAGTTCTTC. Residues: CSAGPSGRPYNEQFF.

The J gene is TRBJ2-7, the V gene TRBV5-1; no firm D call. Trimming cost V 4 bases and J 6 bases, with 14 bases left between them. CDR1 is SGHRS, CDR2 YFSETQ, per germline. The CDR3 sequence is 13 residues long. CDR3 nucleotides: TGCGCCAGCAGCCTGGAAAGCGTGTCCGAGCAGTACTTC. Amino acids: CASSLESVSEQYF.

This rearrangement joins TRBV18 to TRBJ1-2; D remains unclear. The V end lost 6 bases, the J end lost 1 base, and 24 bases lay between the germline ends. The CDR3 sequence is 18 residues long. Germline V lookup: CDR1 KGHSH, CDR2 LQKENI. In nucleotides, the CDR3 is TGTGCCAGCTCCCAACCACCCCTTATAGAACGGGTTAACTATGGCTACACCTTC. Protein product: CASSQPPLIERVNYGYTF.

This clonotype has at least ten counts. The chain combines TRBV10-3 with TRBJ1-5; possible D gene TRBD1, 6 bases. This CDR3 comprises 16 residues. V lost 6 bases, J lost 1 base, and 16 bases lay in between. The V gene's germline CDR1 is ENHRY and CDR2 SYGVKD. The CDR3 nucleotides are TGTGCCATCAGCCCTGGGAAGGGGGGGAGCAATCAGCCCCAGCATTTT. Translation gives CAISPGKGGSNQPQHF.

The sample holds many counts of this clonotype. The J gene is TRBJ2-5, the V gene TRBV3-1, with D possibly matching TRBD2 (5 bases). Germline values: CDR1 LGHDT, CDR2 YNNKEL (reference sequence). The CDR3 loop spans 13 amino acids. V was cut by 4 bases and J by 3 bases, with 9 bases left in between. Written as DNA, the CDR3 is TGTGCCAGCAGCCCGGGGTTCGAAGAGACCCAGTACTTC. The encoded protein is CASSPGFEETQYF.

This clonotype was seen repeatedly, ten times or more. J is TRBJ2-5 and V is TRBV3-1; 7 positions agree with TRBD1. The CDR3 runs to 15 residues. Per the germline V gene, CDR1 is LGHDT and CDR2 is YNNKEL (reference sequence). The V gene end was trimmed by 3 bases and the J gene end by 1 base; junction bases not matched to a gene: 5. CDR3 nucleotide sequence: TGTGCCAGCAGCCAGGACAGGTCCCCCCAAGAGACCCAGTACTTC. This gives the protein CASSQDRSPQETQYF.

This clonotype was detected many times. The CDR3 is CASSRGLAETQGGDTQYF. As DNA, the CDR3 is TGTGCCAGCAGCCGCGGACTAGCGGAGACCCAGGGTGGGGATACGCAGTATTTT. V is TRBV6-6 and J is TRBJ2-3; 10 positions agree with TRBD2. Germline CDR1 reads MNHNY; CDR2 reads SVGAGI (reference sequence). This CDR3 comprises 18 residues. The V segment lost 6 bases and the J segment 6 bases; nucleotides outside the gene matches: 18.

In the case of this clonotype: A much larger clone differs from this one at a single base, so this may be a read error. The chain has TRBV6-6 and TRBJ2-6, with D possibly called TRBD1 or TRBD2 (5 bases each). The length of the CDR3 is 15 residues. Germline values: CDR1 MNHNY, CDR2 SVGAGI (reference sequence). Trimming removed 2 bases at V and 2 bases at J, with 7 bases between. CDR3 bases: TGTGCCAGCAGTTACCAGGGACCTGGGGCCAACGTCCTGACTTTC. Translated: CASSYQGPGANVLTF.

In its sample, this clonotype was seen many times. The V call is TRBV6-2 or TRBV6-3, the J call TRBJ1-2, with D tentatively TRBD1 (5 bases). Looked up from germline, CDR1 is MNHEY and CDR2 is SVGEGT. The CDR3 has 17 residues. The germline V and J ends were trimmed by 4 bases and 0 bases, with 18 bases remaining between them. CDR3 loop: CASSSLLMGPANYGYTF. In DNA form, the CDR3 reads TGTGCCAGCAGTTCCCTGTTGATGGGGCCCGCTAACTATGGCTACACCTTC.

A word on this clonotype: At one end the junction does not follow the germline gene, possibly because of a read error. The chain has TRBV27 and TRBJ2-1; D possibly corresponds to TRBD1 (6 bases). Looked up from germline, CDR1 is MNHEY and CDR2 is SMNVEV (reference sequence). The CDR3 is 16 amino acids. CDR3 sequence: CASIPTGSSSYNEQSF. For the CDR3, the DNA is TGTGCCAGCATCCCAACAGGGAGTTCCTCCTACAATGAGCAGTCCTTT.

This clonotype came up many times. The chain has TRBV7-9 and TRBJ2-5; the D gene is possibly TRBD2 (6 bases). The ends were cut back, 4 bases at V and 3 bases at J, with 9 bases in the middle. Germline CDR1 reads SEHNR; CDR2 reads FQNEAQ (reference sequence). The length of the CDR3 is 13 residues. The CDR3 protein is CASSSRREETQYF. In nucleotides, the CDR3 is TGTGCCAGCAGCTCACGGAGGGAAGAGACCCAGTACTTC.

This clonotype has at least ten counts. The chain couples TRBV9 to TRBJ2-6; D remains ambiguous. The CDR3 runs to 17 residues. V gave up 0 bases and J gave up 3 bases, with 13 bases separating them. From germline, CDR1 is SGDLS and CDR2 YYNGEE. The CDR3: CASSVADQALGANVLTF. The DNA for the CDR3 is TGTGCCAGCAGCGTAGCGGATCAGGCTCTTGGGGCCAACGTCCTGACTTTC.

The V call is TRBV2, the J call TRBJ2-7; D possibly corresponds to TRBD2 (5 bases). CDR1 and CDR2 (germline): SNHLY, FYNNEI. The CDR3 loop spans 12 amino acids. The V end lost 7 bases, the J end lost 2 bases, and 9 bases lay between the germline ends. The CDR3: CASNGETYEQYF. CDR3 DNA: TGTGCCAGCAACGGGGAAACCTACGAGCAGTACTTC.

The chain is built from TRBV20-1 and TRBJ2-3; 7 bases align to TRBD2. Germline V gene data show CDR1 as DFQATT and CDR2 as SNEGSKA (reference sequence). V lost 0 bases and J lost 4; bases outside the gene matches: 7. This CDR3 is built from 15 residues. The CDR3: CSARDRPSGADTQYF. The CDR3 DNA is TGCAGTGCTAGAGATCGGCCTAGCGGAGCAGATACGCAGTATTTT.

This clonotype was picked up many times. J is TRBJ2-7 and V is TRBV6-1, with TRBD2 as a possible D gene (7 bases). This CDR3 spans 15 amino acids. The V and J ends lost 7 bases and 1 base respectively, with 17 bases between them. From germline, CDR1 is MNHNS and CDR2 SASEGT. CDR3 nucleotide sequence: TGTGCCAGCACCCAAGGGGGGGAACCGTCCTACGAGCAGTACTTC. Translation: CASTQGGEPSYEQYF.

At least ten counts were recorded for this clonotype. The chain couples TRBV6-6 to TRBJ2-7, with 8 bases matching TRBD2. Trimming took 0 bases from V and 3 from J; bases not matched to a gene: 10. The CDR3 is 17 residues long. Germline V lookup: CDR1 MNHNY, CDR2 SVGAGI (reference sequence). This CDR3 is CASSYSTLAGGDYEQYF. The CDR3 nucleotides read TGTGCCAGCAGTTACTCGACATTGGCGGGGGGCGACTACGAGCAGTACTTC.

A word on this clonotype: A clone one base away is much larger, so this may be a read error. The CDR3 is CAGSYPAAGADNEQFF. The CDR3 DNA follows: TGTGCCGGCAGTTACCCAGCAGCGGGAGCCGACAATGAGCAGTTCTTC. The chain is built from TRBV6-6 and TRBJ2-1, with 8 bases matching TRBD2. Germline V lookup: CDR1 MNHNY, CDR2 SVGAGI (reference sequence). This CDR3 has 16 amino acids.

This clonotype was observed many times. The chain uses TRBV19 and TRBJ2-3; TRBD1 might be the D (6 bases). The V end lost 6 bases, the J end lost 0 bases, and 13 bases lay between the germline ends. Germline-derived CDR1 and CDR2 are LNHDA and SQIVND (reference sequence). This CDR3 is 15 amino acids long. CDR3 in DNA: TGTGCCAGTAGGACAAACGGACAGAGCACAGATACGCAGTATTTT. As protein: CASRTNGQSTDTQYF.

This clonotype occurred many times. The chain uses TRBV3-1 and TRBJ2-1, with no clear D. Trimming stripped 0 bases from V and 12 bases from J, with 18 bases between. The CDR3 runs 15 residues. Per the germline V gene, CDR1 is LGHDT and CDR2 is YNNKEL (reference sequence). CDR3 coding DNA: TGTGCCAGCAGCCAAGATCTTAGGTCGGCAGGTTTGCAGTTCTTC. The encoded protein is CASSQDLRSAGLQFF.

This clonotype was found many times. CDR3 coding DNA: TGTGCCAGCACGAGACTAGCGGGGACCTACGAGCAGTACTTC. Amino acids: CASTRLAGTYEQYF. The chain employs TRBV28 and TRBJ2-7; the match to TRBD2 covers 11 bases. V lost 7 bases to trimming and J lost 2 bases; unmatched junction nucleotides: 4. The CDR3 runs to 14 residues. Germline V lookup: CDR1 MDHEN, CDR2 SYDVKM. Combining the CDR3 with reference TRBV28 and TRBJ2-7 gives the whole variable domain DVKVTQSSRYLVKRTGEKVFLECVQDMDHENMFWYRQDPGLGLRLIYFSYDVKMKEKGDIPEGYSVSREKKERFSLILESASTNQTSMYLCASTRLAGTYEQYFGPGTRLTVT.

This clonotype was found many times. This chain connects TRBV5-1 to TRBJ2-5; the D is unclear. Germline V gene sequence: CDR1 SGHRS, CDR2 YFSETQ. V was clipped by 0 bases and J by 1 base, with 4 bases between them. The CDR3 totals 13 residues. CDR3 sequence (DNA): TGCGCCAGCAGCTTGGTGTCCCAAGAGACCCAGTACTTC. The encoded protein is CASSLVSQETQYF.

This clonotype has a count of ten or more. The chain joins TRBV28 to TRBJ2-5, with D possibly being TRBD1 (6 bases). This CDR3 is built from 16 residues. CDR1 and CDR2 from the germline V gene are MDHEN and SYDVKM. V was shortened by 5 bases and J by 5 bases, with 21 bases between the two germline ends. This CDR3 reads CASSPTGYWPGETQYF. CDR3 bases: TGTGCCAGCAGTCCCACAGGGTACTGGCCGGGGGAGACCCAGTACTTC. Full variable domain (outside the CDR3, taken from reference TRBV28 and TRBJ2-5): DVKVTQSSRYLVKRTGEKVFLECVQDMDHENMFWYRQDPGLGLRLIYFSYDVKMKEKGDIPEGYSVSREKKERFSLILESASTNQTSMYLCASSPTGYWPGETQYFGPGTRLLVL.

The rearrangement joins TRBV7-9 to TRBJ1-6; D possibly corresponds to TRBD1 (5 bases). The V gene lost 2 bases and the J gene lost 7 bases, with 12 bases spanning the gap. The CDR3 length is 15 residues. CDR1 and CDR2 (germline): SEHNR, FQNEAQ (reference sequence). In DNA form, the CDR3 reads TGTGCCAGCAGCTTAAGGGACGGGAAAAATTCACCCCTCCACTTT. Protein sequence: CASSLRDGKNSPLHF. Using reference TRBV7-9 and TRBJ1-6 for the parts outside the CDR3, the full variable domain is DTGVSQNPRHKITKRGQNVTFRCDPISEHNRLYWYRQTLGQGPEFLTYFQNEAQLEKSRLLSDRFSAERPKGSFSTLEIQRTEQGDSAMYLCASSLRDGKNSPLHFGNGTRLTVT.

In its sample, this clonotype was seen many times. V and J are TRBV2 and TRBJ1-5, with D unclear. Germline assignment: CDR1 SNHLY and CDR2 FYNNEI. The CDR3 is 13 residues long. V was clipped by 7 bases and J by 4 bases, with 11 bases between them. CDR3 amino acids: CASTFGENQPQHF. CDR3 DNA: TGTGCCAGCACGTTTGGGGAGAATCAGCCCCAGCATTTT.

By proportion, this clonotype is medium-sized. This rearrangement joins TRBV20-1 to TRBJ1-3; D gene ambiguous. This CDR3 is 15 amino acids long. The germline V gene has CDR1 DFQATT and CDR2 SNEGSKA (reference sequence). V was pared by 3 bases and J by 6 bases, with 18 bases between. CDR3 nucleotides: TGCAGTGCTAGTCGTGAGCTTGGTCGAGCAAACACCATATATTTT. It yields the protein CSASRELGRANTIYF.